This record looks at one T cell receptor (beta chain) sequence and its context. The entry originates in a study of blood T cells in healthy people across ages. With a J-beta primer mix and a sample-barcoded 5' primer, a second PCR ran 7 to 11 cycles. TCRdb itself ran the 5' RACE reads through MiXCR, one entry per CDR3 protein. The sample lists about 1.4 million distinct CDR3 sequences; approximately 59% were seen once. The CDR3 is made up of 13 amino acids. Germline CDR1 reads MNHEY; CDR2 reads SMNVEV (reference sequence). Deletions cut 3 bases from V and 8 bases from J, with 11 bases between. The sequence was obtained from a man aged 18 to 29 in good health. The chain recombines TRBV27 with TRBJ2-1; D perhaps matches TRBD2 (6 bases). The sequencing input was blood. The CDR3 protein is CASSFSAGYEQFF. The CDR3 bases are TGTGCCAGCAGTTTCTCCGCGGGGTATGAGCAGTTCTTC.